These 14 T cell receptor beta chains share one sample of origin, sequenced in a study of blood T cell repertoires in COVID-19. The table came from immunoSEQ multiplex PCR; TCRdb's copy has only in-frame clones and leaves some out. The sample includes tens of thousands of clones, around 83% of them seen just once. The specimen sequenced was peripheral blood. These receptors all come from a woman aged 55 to 70 with acute or convalescent COVID-19.

This clone has a handful of counts. The chain has TRBV2 and TRBJ2-3, with 12 bases identical to TRBD2. Germline assignment: CDR1 SNHLY and CDR2 FYNNEI. There are 15 residues in the CDR3. V dropped 7 bases and J dropped 5; count of bases not matched to a gene: 7. Written as DNA, the CDR3 is TGTGCCAGCATTTCGACTAGCGGGGGAGGAGATACGCAGTATTTT. Translated: CASISTSGGGDTQYF.

V usage is TRBV19 and J usage is TRBJ2-2, with 9 bases identical to TRBD1. CDR1 is LNHDA and CDR2 is SQIVND in the germline V gene (reference sequence). The length of the CDR3 is 14 residues. Written as DNA, the CDR3 is TGTGGCACCCTCGGGACAGGGCGTACCGGGGAGCTGTTTTTT. Its translation: CGTLGTGRTGELFF.

This chain uses TRBV18 with TRBJ1-2, with D hard to call. Between the trimmed V and J ends, which lost 3 bases and 0 bases, there was a span of 11 bases. The germline V gene has CDR1 KGHSH and CDR2 LQKENI. The CDR3 length is 15 residues. CDR3 bases: TGTGCCAGCTCACCCATGGCAGGCACTAACTATGGCTACACCTTC. Residues: CASSPMAGTNYGYTF.

In this sample, this clone turned up a few times. V is TRBV11-2 and J is TRBJ1-2; 8 bases are a match to TRBD1. Germline CDR1 is SGHAT and CDR2 is FQNNGV. V gave up 1 base and J gave up 5 bases; unmatched junction bases: 3. This CDR3 is built from 14 residues. The CDR3 DNA sequence: TGTGCCAGCAGCTTAGGACAGGGGAGTTATGGCTACACCTTC. As protein: CASSLGQGSYGYTF.

This clone was detected a few times. This chain joins TRBV4-1 and TRBJ2-1; D is unresolved. Germline V CDR1 and CDR2: MGHRA, YSYEKL. The CDR3 totals 15 residues. Between the trimmed V and J ends, which lost 0 bases and 10 bases, there was a span of 16 bases. This chain's CDR3 is CASSQDRFPSREQFF. In nucleotides, the CDR3 is TGCGCCAGCAGCCAAGATCGATTCCCCTCCCGGGAGCAGTTCTTC.

This clone showed up just once. The J gene is TRBJ1-3, the V gene TRBV6-5; maybe TRBD1 (6 bases). CDR3 size: 15 residues. Trimming stripped 5 bases from V and 0 bases from J, with 11 bases between. The germline gives CDR1 MNHEY, CDR2 SVGAGI. The CDR3 region has the DNA TGTGCCAGCAGTCAACCAGGGGTCTCTGGAAACACCATATATTTT. Translation gives CASSQPGVSGNTIYF.

The V gene is TRBV19, the J gene TRBJ2-3; 8 bases align to TRBD1. Germline loops: CDR1 LNHDA, CDR2 SQIVND (reference sequence). The CDR3 contains 15 residues. The V and J ends lost 5 bases and 1 base, in that order; junction bases with no gene match: 5. CDR3 bases: TGTGCCAGTAGTCTCAGGGGGCCGGGCACAGATACGCAGTATTTT. This sequence encodes CASSLRGPGTDTQYF.

This sequence joins TRBV2 and TRBJ1-4, with no clear D. The CDR3 runs 12 residues. Trimming cost V 3 bases and J 7 bases, with 6 bases left between them. CDR1 and CDR2 (germline): SNHLY, FYNNEI. CDR3 in amino acids: CASSDSGEKLFF. CDR3 DNA: TGTGCCAGCAGTGATTCAGGTGAAAAACTGTTTTTT. Full variable domain (rest looked up from reference TRBV2 and TRBJ1-4): EPEVTQTPSHQVTQMGQEVILRCVPISNHLYFYWYRQILGQKVEFLVSFYNNEISEKSEIFDDQFSVERPDGSNFTLKIRSTKLEDSAMYFCASSDSGEKLFFGSGTQLSVL.

This chain joins TRBV9 and TRBJ2-5; 10 nucleotides match TRBD1. Unmatched junction bases numbered 6, after V lost 0 bases and J lost 4 bases. The germline CDR1 and CDR2 sequences are SGDLS and YYNGEE. This CDR3 region has 16 residues. The CDR3 DNA sequence: TGTGCCAGCAGCGTAGGACAGGGGGCGACGGGAGAGACCCAGTACTTC. Protein product: CASSVGQGATGETQYF.

This clone showed up just once. Written as DNA, the CDR3 is TGCGCCAGCAGCCGTCCCGGGGTGAGCGGGGGGAATCACGAGCAGTACTTC. Its protein product is CASSRPGVSGGNHEQYF. The V call is TRBV4-1, the J call TRBJ2-7, with 9 bases aligning to TRBD2. Trimming removed 4 bases from V and 5 bases from J; junction bases left unmatched: 15. The length of the CDR3 is 17 residues. Germline V gives CDR1 MGHRA, CDR2 YSYEKL.

The genes are TRBV5-1 and TRBJ1-2; 7 bases map to TRBD1. Germline CDR1 and CDR2: SGHRS and YFSETQ. The CDR3 has 14 amino acids. The V gene end was trimmed by 3 bases and the J gene end by 7 bases; junction bases not matched to a gene: 9. The DNA of the CDR3 is TGCGCCAGCAGCTCCGCCGCAACAGGGGTTGGCTACACCTTC. Translating gives CASSSAATGVGYTF. Complete variable domain (other parts from reference TRBV5-1 and TRBJ1-2): KAGVTQTPRYLIKTRGQQVTLSCSPISGHRSVSWYQQTPGQGLQFLFEYFSETQRNKGNFPGRFSGRQFSNSRSEMNVSTLELGDSALYLCASSSAATGVGYTFGSGTRLTVV.

The V and J genes are TRBV9 and TRBJ2-1, with 9 bases that match TRBD1. CDR3 size: 16 residues. CDR1 and CDR2 (germline): SGDLS, YYNGEE. V was pared by 4 bases and J by 2 bases, with 7 bases of the junction left unmatched. This CDR3 is CASSPRGTGTYNEQFF. DNA of the CDR3: TGTGCCAGCAGCCCCCGGGGGACAGGGACCTACAATGAGCAGTTCTTC.

The rearrangement joins TRBV5-1 to TRBJ1-2; TRBD1 matches at 7 bases. The V gene end was trimmed by 3 bases and the J gene end by 5 bases; junction bases not matched to a gene: 13. CDR1 SGHRS and CDR2 YFSETQ come from the germline V gene. CDR3 length: 16 residues. Here the CDR3 DNA reads TGCGCCAGCAGCTCGAAATCTAACCAGGGGGGATATGGCTACACCTTC. It encodes CASSSKSNQGGYGYTF.

This clone was found a few times. V usage is TRBV27 and J usage is TRBJ1-2; D is ambiguous. CDR1 and CDR2 from the germline V gene are MNHEY and SMNVEV (reference sequence). This CDR3 is built from 14 residues. V shed 7 bases and J shed 0 bases, with 12 bases lying between them. This chain's CDR3 is CASTPAGANYGYTF. CDR3 in DNA: TGTGCCAGCACTCCGGCCGGAGCTAACTATGGCTACACCTTC.